The 27 T cell receptor beta chains listed next were all sequenced from one sample in a study of identical twins. TCRdb analysed the 5' RACE reads with MiXCR anew, one entry per CDR3 protein. The sample yields just under 650,000 distinct CDR3 sequences, about 7.1% seen once. These same data were also listed under a study on yellow fever vaccine responses in identical twins.

The sample was PBMCs. Source of these receptors: a woman aged 18-35 years in good health.

In this sample, this clonotype turned up once. This chain joins TRBV20-1 and TRBJ2-1, with TRBD1 matching 11 bases. The CDR3 is 14 residues long. Trimming removed 8 bases from V and 6 bases from J; junction bases left unmatched: 9. Germline assignment: CDR1 DFQATT and CDR2 SNEGSKA (reference sequence). CDR3 sequence: CSRAGGTGGNEQFF. Here the CDR3 DNA reads TGCAGTCGGGCAGGGGGGACAGGGGGCAATGAGCAGTTCTTC.

The rearrangement joins TRBV24-1 to TRBJ2-2; D is possibly TRBD2 (7 bases). Trimming left V 2 bases short and J 4 bases short, with 22 bases between. CDR1 and CDR2 (germline): KGHDR, SFDVKD. The CDR3 sequence is 19 residues long. The CDR3 spells CATSDSTPRGGGITGELFF. The CDR3, as DNA: TGTGCCACCAGTGATTCTACCCCCAGGGGCGGGGGTATCACCGGGGAGCTGTTTTTT.

The CDR3 sequence is CADGQDDSPLHF. In DNA form, the CDR3 reads TGTGCGGACGGCCAAGACGATTCACCCCTCCACTTT. The gene calls are TRBV28 and TRBJ1-6; no reliable D call. Looked up from germline, CDR1 is MDHEN and CDR2 is SYDVKM. There are 12 residues in the CDR3.

This clonotype was seen a few times. A much larger clone differs by one base, so this may be a read error. CDR3 nucleotide sequence: TGTGCCAGCAGTTTCAGGGGCCCCTACGAGCAGTACTTC. It is translated as CASSFRGPYEQYF. The chain couples TRBV27 to TRBJ2-7, with D maybe TRBD1 (6 bases). V gave up 3 bases and J gave up 2 bases, with 8 bases separating them. From germline, CDR1 is MNHEY and CDR2 SMNVEV (reference sequence). The CDR3 runs 13 residues.

The chain joins TRBV6-6 to TRBJ2-7; no definite D call. This CDR3 region has 13 residues. With 0 bases removed from V and 4 bases from J, the gap between germline ends came to 7 bases. The germline CDR1 and CDR2 sequences are MNHNY and SVGAGI (reference sequence). The CDR3 DNA reads as TGTGCCAGCAGTTACTCGACACCATACGAGCAGTACTTC. Protein: CASSYSTPYEQYF.

This clonotype was found many times. The V call is TRBV12-3 or TRBV12-4, the J call TRBJ2-1; 9 bases are a match to TRBD1. V shed 0 bases, J shed 7 bases, and the junction held 4 bases outside the gene matches. The CDR3 loop spans 15 amino acids. Here the CDR3 reads CASSLAGTGRNEQFF. The CDR3 DNA follows: TGTGCCAGCAGTTTAGCCGGGACAGGGAGGAATGAGCAGTTCTTC.

This clonotype came up many times. The chain is built from TRBV11-2 and TRBJ2-1, with D perhaps assigned TRBD1 or TRBD2 (5 bases each). Germline CDR1 and CDR2: SGHAT and FQNNGV. CDR3 length: 17 amino acids. V lost 4 bases and J lost 1, with 17 bases in between. The CDR3 coding sequence is TGTGCCAGCAGCTCGGGTCAGGATGGGACGTCCTACAATGAGCAGTTCTTC. Its protein product is CASSSGQDGTSYNEQFF.

This clonotype has at least ten counts. This chain connects TRBV12-3 or TRBV12-4 to TRBJ1-2, with TRBD1 identical over 7 bases. The CDR3 consists of 13 residues. Trimming took 9 bases from V and 6 from J; bases not matched to a gene: 10. The DNA for the CDR3 is TGTGCCAGTTCCACAGGGGTGGGCGATGGCTACACCTTC. It specifies CASSTGVGDGYTF.

This sequence joins TRBV7-9 and TRBJ2-7; D uncertain. The V end was cut by 1 base, the J end by 1 base, with 8 bases between. The CDR3 covers 14 residues. The germline V gene has CDR1 SEHNR and CDR2 FQNEAQ (reference sequence). The CDR3 coding sequence is TGTGCCAGCAGCTTAGACACGGTATCCTACGAGCAGTACGTC. Translated, it gives CASSLDTVSYEQYV.

V gene TRBV4-1 combines with J gene TRBJ2-5; a weak D match, TRBD1 (5 bases). The germline V gene has CDR1 MGHRA and CDR2 YSYEKL. Trimming took off 4 bases at V and 5 bases at J, with 14 bases between the two ends. CDR3 size: 14 residues. The CDR3 region has the DNA TGCGCCAGCAGCCCGACAGACGTCCGGGAGACCCAGTACTTC. This encodes CASSPTDVRETQYF.

V is TRBV9 and J is TRBJ2-2; D tentatively fits TRBD1 or TRBD2 (5 bases each). The CDR3 length is 13 residues. V was clipped by 5 bases and J by 5 bases, with 10 bases between them. Per the germline V gene, CDR1 is SGDLS and CDR2 is YYNGEE. The chain's CDR3 is CASREGQTGELFF. The DNA for the CDR3 is TGTGCCAGCAGAGAGGGGCAAACCGGGGAGCTGTTTTTT. The entire variable domain, with the rest obtained from reference TRBV9 and TRBJ2-2, is as follows: DSGVTQTPKHLITATGQRVTLRCSPRSGDLSVYWYQQSLDQGLQFLIQYYNGEERAKGNILERFSAQQFPDLHSELNLSSLELGDSALYFCASREGQTGELFFGEGSRLTVL.

This clonotype has more than one count but fewer than ten. J is TRBJ2-5 and V is TRBV9; perhaps TRBD1 as D (5 bases). The CDR3 length is 15 residues. The V end was cut by 0 bases, the J end by 2 bases, with 11 bases between. Germline V gene lookup returns CDR1 SGDLS and CDR2 YYNGEE. The CDR3 nucleotides read TGTGCCAGCAGCGTAGGGGGCCTCGCTCAAGAGACCCAGTACTTC. It is translated as CASSVGGLAQETQYF.

This sequence joins TRBV14 and TRBJ2-5; no clear D gene. The CDR3 runs to 16 residues. V was clipped by 0 bases and J by 5 bases, with 16 bases between them. In germline, CDR1 is SGHDN, CDR2 FVKESK. CDR3 nucleotides: TGTGCCAGCAGCCAAGACCGACGGCGCATTGGGGAGACCCAGTACTTC. Protein sequence: CASSQDRRRIGETQYF.

This sequence joins TRBV7-9 and TRBJ2-1, with a tentative D call TRBD1 (6 bases). The CDR3 extends over 14 amino acids. Germline lookup yields CDR1 SEHNR and CDR2 FQNEAQ (reference sequence). V lost 7 bases and J 3 bases, leaving 13 bases between the germline ends. For the CDR3, the DNA is TGTGCCAGCATATCTCGACAGGACTACAATGAGCAGTTCTTC. Its protein product is CASISRQDYNEQFF.

This clonotype was detected ten times or more. The V gene is TRBV25-1, the J gene TRBJ1-2; 8 bases are shared with TRBD1. This CDR3 spans 14 amino acids. The V gene end was trimmed by 4 bases and the J gene end by 2 bases; junction bases not matched to a gene: 3. Germline-derived CDR1 and CDR2 are MGHDK and SYGVNS. The CDR3 DNA sequence: TGTGCCAGCAGTGGGTGGACAGGGAACTATGGCTACACCTTC. This translates into CASSGWTGNYGYTF.

J is TRBJ2-5 and V is TRBV5-1, with D possibly being TRBD1 (7 bases). The germline V and J ends were trimmed by 3 bases and 0 bases, with 18 bases remaining between them. This CDR3 spans 17 amino acids. The germline gives CDR1 SGHRS, CDR2 YFSETQ. This CDR3 reads CASSSGGTVFYQETQYF. The DNA for the CDR3 is TGCGCCAGCAGCTCTGGCGGGACAGTATTTTACCAAGAGACCCAGTACTTC.

This clonotype has ten or more counts. The V call is TRBV12-3 or TRBV12-4, the J call TRBJ1-2; possible D gene TRBD1, 6 bases. V shed 6 bases and J shed 5 bases, with 22 bases lying between them. This CDR3 is built from 16 residues. This chain's CDR3 is CASSPITGRNSYGYTF. The DNA of the CDR3 is TGTGCCAGCAGCCCTATAACAGGGAGGAATTCGTATGGCTACACCTTC.

This clonotype has just a few counts. This sequence joins TRBV5-1 and TRBJ1-2, with 7 bases matching TRBD1. This CDR3 comprises 14 residues. V was pared by 3 bases and J by 6 bases, with 8 bases of the junction left unmatched. The germline CDR1 and CDR2 sequences are SGHRS and YFSETQ. The CDR3 here is CASSYGTAKDGYTF. The DNA of the CDR3 is TGCGCCAGCAGCTACGGGACAGCGAAGGATGGCTACACCTTC.

This clonotype was recorded at least ten times. This chain connects TRBV7-8 to TRBJ2-5, with D possibly matching TRBD2 (6 bases). Germline assignment: CDR1 SGHVS and CDR2 FQNEAQ. The CDR3 is 14 residues long. V was clipped by 5 bases and J by 5 bases, with 15 bases between them. The CDR3 here is CASSVGAGSETQYF. Here the CDR3 DNA reads TGTGCCAGCAGCGTAGGGGCGGGGAGCGAGACCCAGTACTTC.

This clonotype was recorded at least ten times. V usage is TRBV5-5 and J usage is TRBJ1-2; the D gene is possibly TRBD1 (6 bases). The germline gives CDR1 SGHKS, CDR2 YYEKEE (reference sequence). V lost 4 bases and J 2 bases, leaving 12 bases between the germline ends. The CDR3 loop spans 14 amino acids. The CDR3 coding sequence is TGTGCCAGCAGCCCACAGGGAGGAAACTATGGCTACACCTTC. This gives the protein CASSPQGGNYGYTF.

The chain combines TRBV10-3 with TRBJ2-5, with 12 bases aligning to TRBD2. The V gene's germline CDR1 is ENHRY and CDR2 SYGVKD. This CDR3 is 15 amino acids long. V trimming: 6 bases; J trimming: 3 bases; junction bases outside the gene matches: 5. CDR3 in amino acids: CAISGGLAGKETQYF. Here the CDR3 DNA reads TGTGCCATCAGCGGCGGACTAGCGGGAAAAGAGACCCAGTACTTC.

This clonotype was seen a few times. The V and J genes are TRBV11-2 and TRBJ2-3, with D tentatively TRBD2 (6 bases). The CDR3 is 14 amino acids. Germline V CDR1 and CDR2: SGHAT, FQNNGV. V was shortened by 6 bases and J by 0 bases, with 10 bases between the two germline ends. CDR3 sequence reads: CASRAGSSTDTQYF. The DNA for the CDR3 is TGTGCCAGCAGGGCGGGATCTAGCACAGATACGCAGTATTTT.

This clonotype showed up many times. J is TRBJ1-4 and V is TRBV12-3 or TRBV12-4, with D uncertain. Trimming removed 6 bases from V and 7 bases from J, with 6 bases in between. CDR3 size: 11 residues. CDR3 coding DNA: TGTGCCAGCAGCAACAGTGAAAAACTGTTTTTT. Protein sequence: CASSNSEKLFF.

CDR3 coding DNA: TGTGCCAGCAGCAAAGGTAGACTAGCCAGTAGTGAGCAGTACGTC. Protein: CASSKGRLASSEQYV. The V and J genes are TRBV21-1 and TRBJ2-7; TRBD2, as called in the table, went unchecked against the DNA. TRBV21-1 is recorded as a pseudogene. This CDR3 is 15 amino acids long.

This clonotype showed up just a few times. The V and J genes are TRBV6-5 and TRBJ2-5, with unresolved D. This CDR3 comprises 15 residues. CDR1 and CDR2 from the germline V gene are MNHEY and SVGAGI. V was shortened by 2 bases and J by 5 bases, with 15 bases between the two germline ends. For the CDR3, the DNA is TGTGCCAGCAGTTACGGTCAAATCAATCGGGAGACCCAGTACTTC. Translating gives CASSYGQINRETQYF.

The J gene is TRBJ2-1, the V gene TRBV20-1; 11 nucleotides match TRBD2. From germline, CDR1 is DFQATT and CDR2 SNEGSKA (reference sequence). V lost 0 bases and J lost 9; bases outside the gene matches: 13. There are 17 residues in the CDR3. CDR3 sequence: CSARDQIGRLAGGEQFF. Written as DNA, the CDR3 is TGCAGTGCTAGAGACCAGATAGGAAGGCTAGCGGGAGGTGAGCAGTTCTTC.

This rearrangement joins TRBV9 to TRBJ2-4; possible D gene TRBD1, 5 bases. V lost 0 bases to trimming and J lost 8 bases, with 12 bases between them. The CDR3 has 14 amino acids. Germline V gives CDR1 SGDLS, CDR2 YYNGEE. The CDR3 bases are TGTGCCAGCAGCGTAGCGTCAGGGTTGGACATTCAGTACTTC. Protein: CASSVASGLDIQYF.